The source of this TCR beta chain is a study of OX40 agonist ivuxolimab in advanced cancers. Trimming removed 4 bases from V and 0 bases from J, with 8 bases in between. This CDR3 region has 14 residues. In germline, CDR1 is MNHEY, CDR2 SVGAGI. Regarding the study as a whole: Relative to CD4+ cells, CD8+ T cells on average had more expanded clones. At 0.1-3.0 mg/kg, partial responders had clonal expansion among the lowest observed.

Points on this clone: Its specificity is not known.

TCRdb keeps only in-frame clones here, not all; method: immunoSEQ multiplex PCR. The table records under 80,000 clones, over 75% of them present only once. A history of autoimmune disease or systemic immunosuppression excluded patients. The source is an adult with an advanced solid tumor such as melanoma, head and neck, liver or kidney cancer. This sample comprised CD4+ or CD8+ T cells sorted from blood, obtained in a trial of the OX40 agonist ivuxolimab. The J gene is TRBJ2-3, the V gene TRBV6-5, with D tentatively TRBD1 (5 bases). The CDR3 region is CASSFDSSTDTQYF. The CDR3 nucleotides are TGTGCCAGCAGTTTCGACAGTAGCACAGATACGCAGTATTTT.